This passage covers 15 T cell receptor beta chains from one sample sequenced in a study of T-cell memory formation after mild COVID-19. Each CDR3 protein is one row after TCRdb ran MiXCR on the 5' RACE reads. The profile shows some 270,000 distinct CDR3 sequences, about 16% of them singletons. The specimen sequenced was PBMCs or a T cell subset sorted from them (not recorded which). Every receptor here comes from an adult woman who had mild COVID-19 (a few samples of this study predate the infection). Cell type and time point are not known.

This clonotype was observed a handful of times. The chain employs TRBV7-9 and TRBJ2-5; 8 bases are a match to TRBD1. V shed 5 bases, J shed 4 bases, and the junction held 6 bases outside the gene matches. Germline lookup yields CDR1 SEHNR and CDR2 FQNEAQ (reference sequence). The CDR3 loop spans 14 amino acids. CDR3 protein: CASSLGQGVETQYF. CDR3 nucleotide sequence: TGTGCCAGCAGCCTAGGACAGGGCGTAGAGACCCAGTACTTC.

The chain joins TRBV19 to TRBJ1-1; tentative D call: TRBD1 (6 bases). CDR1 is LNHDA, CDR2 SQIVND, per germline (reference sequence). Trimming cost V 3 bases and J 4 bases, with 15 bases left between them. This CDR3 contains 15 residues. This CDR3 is CASSMQAQGPTEAFF. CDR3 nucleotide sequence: TGTGCCAGTAGTATGCAGGCACAGGGTCCCACTGAAGCTTTCTTT.

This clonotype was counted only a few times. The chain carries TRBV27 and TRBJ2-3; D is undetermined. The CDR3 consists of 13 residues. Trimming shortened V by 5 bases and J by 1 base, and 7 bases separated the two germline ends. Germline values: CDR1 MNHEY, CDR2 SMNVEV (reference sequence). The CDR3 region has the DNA TGTGCCAGCAGTGGAAGGGGCACAGATACGCAGTATTTT. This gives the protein CASSGRGTDTQYF.

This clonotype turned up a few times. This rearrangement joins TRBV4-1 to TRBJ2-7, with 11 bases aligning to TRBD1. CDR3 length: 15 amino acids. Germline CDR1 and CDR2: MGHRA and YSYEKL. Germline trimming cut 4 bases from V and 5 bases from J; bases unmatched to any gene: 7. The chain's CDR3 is CASSLLGTGGNEQYF. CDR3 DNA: TGCGCCAGCAGCCTCTTAGGGACAGGGGGAAACGAGCAGTACTTC.

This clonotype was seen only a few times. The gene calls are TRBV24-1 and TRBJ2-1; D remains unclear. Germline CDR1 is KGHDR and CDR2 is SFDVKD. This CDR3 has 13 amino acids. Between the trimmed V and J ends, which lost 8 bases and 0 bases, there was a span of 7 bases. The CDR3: CATMDSSYNEQFF. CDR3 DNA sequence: TGTGCCACCATGGATTCCTCCTACAATGAGCAGTTCTTC.

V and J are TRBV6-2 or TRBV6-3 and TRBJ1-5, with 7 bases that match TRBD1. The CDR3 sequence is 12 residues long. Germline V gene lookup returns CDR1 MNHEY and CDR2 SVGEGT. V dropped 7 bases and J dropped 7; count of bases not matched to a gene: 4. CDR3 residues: CASTNRGQPQHF. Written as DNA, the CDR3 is TGTGCCAGCACCAACAGGGGCCAGCCCCAGCATTTT.

The CDR3 is CASSPTSGDTEAFF. The CDR3 region has the DNA TGTGCCAGCTCACCAACTTCGGGGGACACTGAAGCTTTCTTT. The chain has TRBV18 and TRBJ1-1; possibly TRBD1 for D (5 bases). V was pared by 2 bases and J by 3 bases, with 10 bases between. In germline, CDR1 is KGHSH, CDR2 LQKENI. CDR3 length equals 14 residues.

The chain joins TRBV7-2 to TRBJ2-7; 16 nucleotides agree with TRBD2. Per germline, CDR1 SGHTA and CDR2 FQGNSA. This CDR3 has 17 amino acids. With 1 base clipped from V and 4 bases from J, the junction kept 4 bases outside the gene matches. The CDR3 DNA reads TGTGCCAGCAGCTTAGGGGGACTAGCGGGAGGGGCGTACGAGCAGTACTTC. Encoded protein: CASSLGGLAGGAYEQYF. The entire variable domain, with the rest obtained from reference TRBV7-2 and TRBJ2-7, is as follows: GAGVSQSPSNKVTEKGKDVELRCDPISGHTALYWYRQSLGQGLEFLIYFQGNSAPDKSGLPSDRFSAERTGGSVSTLTIQRTQQEDSAVYLCASSLGGLAGGAYEQYFGPGTRLTVT.

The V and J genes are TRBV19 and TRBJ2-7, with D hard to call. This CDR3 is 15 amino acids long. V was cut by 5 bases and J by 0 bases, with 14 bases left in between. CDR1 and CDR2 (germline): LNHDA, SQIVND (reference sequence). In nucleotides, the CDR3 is TGTGCCAGTAGTGGTGGTGGGCAGCTCTCCTACGAGCAGTACTTC. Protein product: CASSGGGQLSYEQYF.

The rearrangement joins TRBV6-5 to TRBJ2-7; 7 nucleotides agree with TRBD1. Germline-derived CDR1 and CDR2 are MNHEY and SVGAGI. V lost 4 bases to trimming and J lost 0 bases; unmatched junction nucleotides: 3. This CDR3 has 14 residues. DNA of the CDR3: TGTGCCAGCAGTTCTGCAGGGGGCTCCTACGAGCAGTACTTC. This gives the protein CASSSAGGSYEQYF.

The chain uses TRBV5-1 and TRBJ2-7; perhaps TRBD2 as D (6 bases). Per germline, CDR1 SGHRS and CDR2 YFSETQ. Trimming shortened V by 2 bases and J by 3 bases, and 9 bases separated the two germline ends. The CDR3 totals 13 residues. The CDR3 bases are TGCGCCAGCAGCTTCCCCGGGAGCTACGAGCAGTACTTC. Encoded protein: CASSFPGSYEQYF.

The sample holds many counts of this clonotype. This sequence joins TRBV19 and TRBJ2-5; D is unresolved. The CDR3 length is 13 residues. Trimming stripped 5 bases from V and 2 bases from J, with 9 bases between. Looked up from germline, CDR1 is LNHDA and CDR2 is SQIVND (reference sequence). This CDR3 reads CASSGNSQETQYF. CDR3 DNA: TGTGCCAGTAGTGGTAACAGTCAAGAGACCCAGTACTTC.

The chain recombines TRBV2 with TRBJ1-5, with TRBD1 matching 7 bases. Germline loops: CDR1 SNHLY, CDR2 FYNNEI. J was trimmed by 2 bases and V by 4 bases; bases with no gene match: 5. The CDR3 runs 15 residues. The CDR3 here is CASSGRGLGNQPQHF. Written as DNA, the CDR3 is TGTGCCAGCAGTGGAAGGGGGCTGGGCAATCAGCCCCAGCATTTT.

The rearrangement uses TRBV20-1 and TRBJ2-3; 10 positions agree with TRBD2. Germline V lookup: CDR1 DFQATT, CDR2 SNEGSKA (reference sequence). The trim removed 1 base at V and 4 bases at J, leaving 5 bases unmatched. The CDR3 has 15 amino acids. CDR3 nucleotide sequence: TGCAGTGCTAGAGGGACTAGCGGTACATCAGATACGCAGTATTTT. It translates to CSARGTSGTSDTQYF.

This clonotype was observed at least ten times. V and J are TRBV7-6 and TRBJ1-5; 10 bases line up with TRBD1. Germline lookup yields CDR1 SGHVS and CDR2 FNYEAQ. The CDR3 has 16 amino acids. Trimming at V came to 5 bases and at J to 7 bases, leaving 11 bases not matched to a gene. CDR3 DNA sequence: TGTGCCAGCAGCCCGCACGACAGGGGGCTTGGGCAGCCCCAGCATTTT. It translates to CASSPHDRGLGQPQHF.